Listed below are T cell receptor beta chains from one sample, sequenced in a study of blood T cell repertoires in COVID-19. Generated by immunoSEQ multiplex PCR, the TCRdb table keeps only in-frame clones and is missing some. The data contain 250,000 or so clones, about 89% of them singletons. The sample taken for sequencing was peripheral blood. The origin of the receptors is a woman between 40 and 55 years old who had recovered from COVID-19. CDR3s include the opening cysteine and the closing phenylalanine or tryptophan. D genes are given only for firm matches. The size entry is marked missing in some rows and otherwise reads once, few, many or a size class.

d_gene | j_gene | v_gene | abundance | CDR3aa | CDR3nt
. | TRBJ2-7 | TRBV11-3 | once | CASQVEGVAPEQYF | TGTGCCAGCCAAGTCGAGGGCGTTGCGCCCGAGCAGTACTTC
TRBD2 | TRBJ2-1 | TRBV19 | . | CASSAGTSSYNEQFF | TGTGCCAGTAGTGCCGGGACTAGCTCCTACAATGAGCAGTTCTTC
TRBD2 | TRBJ2-7 | TRBV10-1 | . | CASSPGTSGRHSYEQYF | TGCGCCAGCAGTCCCGGGACTAGCGGGAGACACTCCTACGAGCAGTACTTC
TRBD2 | TRBJ2-7 | TRBV12-3/TRBV12-4 | . | CASRASGYEQYF | TGTGCCAGCAGAGCTAGCGGGTACGAGCAGTACTTC
. | TRBJ1-1 | TRBV5-1 | . | CASSQSVGQNTEAFF | TGCGCCAGCAGCCAATCTGTGGGCCAGAACACTGAAGCTTTCTTT
. | TRBJ1-4 | TRBV7-9 | . | CASSLALGHPLAEKLFF | TGTGCCAGCAGCTTAGCACTTGGACACCCCTTAGCTGAAAAACTGTTTTTT
. | TRBJ2-5 | TRBV6-5 | . | CASSYSIDGQETQYF | TGTGCCAGCAGTTACTCAATTGACGGGCAAGAGACCCAGTACTTC
TRBD2 | TRBJ2-3 | TRBV5-4 | . | CASSFGLAGGTDTQYF | TGTGCCAGCAGCTTCGGACTAGCGGGGGGCACAGATACGCAGTATTTT
TRBD2 | TRBJ2-3 | TRBV2 | . | CASSQLAGYTDTQYF | TGTGCCAGCAGTCAACTAGCGGGGTACACAGATACGCAGTATTTT
. | TRBJ1-1 | TRBV6-4 | . | CASSDEENTEAFF | TGTGCCAGCAGTGACGAGGAGAACACTGAAGCTTTCTTT
TRBD2 | TRBJ2-1 | TRBV5-4 | . | CASGLAGNNEQFF | TGTGCCAGCGGACTAGCGGGTAACAATGAGCAGTTCTTC
TRBD2 | TRBJ2-1 | TRBV19 | . | CADPRGTALAGGPEYEQFF | TGTGCGGACCCCAGGGGGACAGCCCTAGCGGGAGGGCCCGAATATGAGCAGTTCTTC
TRBD2 | TRBJ2-2 | TRBV4-1 | . | CASSLIAGGAGTGELFF | TGCGCCAGCAGCCTTATCGCGGGAGGGGCGGGCACCGGGGAGCTGTTTTTT
. | TRBJ1-1 | TRBV29-1 | . | CSVGDTEAFF | TGCAGCGTCGGAGACACTGAAGCTTTCTTT
TRBD1 | TRBJ1-2 | TRBV11-2 | . | CASSLTGGGYTF | TGTGCCAGCAGCTTAACAGGGGGCGGCTACACCTTC
TRBD2 | TRBJ2-2 | TRBV11-3 | . | CASGAGGHGGELFF | TGTGCCTCTGGGGCGGGAGGGCACGGCGGGGAGCTGTTTTTT
TRBD2 | TRBJ2-7 | TRBV28 | . | CASSLPGLAGGGYEQYF | TGTGCCAGCAGTTTACCGGGACTAGCGGGAGGGGGATACGAGCAGTACTTC
. | TRBJ2-3 | TRBV19 | once | CASSIGVPQGTDTQYF | TGTGCCAGTAGTATAGGAGTCCCACAGGGAACAGATACGCAGTATTTT
. | TRBJ2-3 | TRBV24-1 | . | CATSGSGPTGTTLGDTQYF | TGTGCCACCAGTGGTTCGGGCCCTACCGGGACAACCTTGGGAGATACGCAGTATTTT
. | TRBJ1-1 | TRBV6-6 | . | CASSTRDKNTEAFF | TGTGCCAGCAGTACCCGGGACAAGAACACTGAAGCTTTCTTT
TRBD1 | TRBJ2-5 | TRBV24-1 | . | CATSDAWDSVQETQYF | TGTGCCACCAGTGATGCCTGGGACAGCGTCCAAGAGACCCAGTACTTC
TRBD1 | TRBJ1-4 | TRBV6-5 | . | CASSSTGASNEKLFF | TGTGCCAGCAGTTCGACAGGGGCGTCTAATGAAAAACTGTTTTTT
. | TRBJ2-1 | TRBV9 | . | CASSVGGNNEQFF | TGTGCCAGCAGCGTCGGGGGAAACAATGAGCAGTTCTTC
. | TRBJ1-3 | TRBV3-1/TRBV3-2 | . | CASGGLLENTIYF | TGTGCCAGCGGGGGGTTACTCGAAAACACCATATATTTT